The 32 T cell receptor beta chains below come from one sample, sequenced in a study of T cells in women clearing cervical HPV infection. Produced via immunoSEQ multiplex PCR; TCRdb's table is partial and in-frame only. The sample totals 36,000 or so clones. The sequenced sample consisted of blood buffy coat. The source is a woman aged 18-70 years with a cervical HPV16 infection that either progressed to CIN3+ or cleared (not recorded which).

As regards this clone: The CDR3 end is not reached by the read, which stops 3 residues before it; the germline J gene fills it in. This sequence joins TRBV20-1 and TRBJ2-1; 8 bases are shared with TRBD2. Trimming removed 5 bases from V and 0 bases from J; junction bases left unmatched: 6. Germline CDR1 is DFQATT and CDR2 is SNEGSKA (reference sequence). There are 15 residues in the CDR3. CDR3 loop: CSAWIAGSSYNEQFF. Partial CDR3 DNA: TGCAGTGCTTGGATAGCGGGAAGCTCCTACAATGAG.

Concerning this clone itself: The missing CDR3 end, 3 residues past where the read stops, is filled in from the germline J gene. The chain is built from TRBV5-5 and TRBJ1-1, with 8 bases matching TRBD1. The germline CDR1 and CDR2 sequences are SGHKS and YYEKEE (reference sequence). The CDR3 length is 14 residues. V lost 6 bases, J lost 1 base, and 5 bases stayed unmatched. CDR3 DNA (partial): TGTGCCAGCACCCTAGACAGGGGGAACACTGAA. Protein sequence: CASTLDRGNTE. The whole CDR3 protein is CASTLDRGNTEAFF.

About this clone itself: The DNA ends 3 residues before the CDR3 does, and the rest of the CDR3 is filled in from the germline J gene. The chain is built from TRBV20-1 and TRBJ2-5, with 11 nucleotides matching TRBD1. Trimming took 7 bases from V and 2 from J; bases not matched to a gene: 0. Germline values: CDR1 DFQATT, CDR2 SNEGSKA (reference sequence). The CDR3 covers 12 residues. The CDR3 here is CSGDRGQETQYF. CDR3 DNA (partial): TGCAGTGGGGACAGGGGGCAAGAGACC.

On this clone itself: The CDR3 end falls 3 residues outside the read, so it is completed with the germline J gene. The gene calls are TRBV18 and TRBJ2-3; D may be TRBD2 (6 bases). Germline loops: CDR1 KGHSH, CDR2 LQKENI. CDR3 length equals 15 residues. The CDR3 spells CASSPLDMGGETQYF. The sequenced CDR3 bases are TGTGCCAGCTCACCCCTCGATATGGGGGGAGAGACG.

Of note for this clone: The read finishes 3 residues shy of the CDR3 end, and the germline J gene is used to complete it. V usage is TRBV27 and J usage is TRBJ2-7; 10 positions agree with TRBD1. The CDR3 is made up of 15 amino acids. Germline-derived CDR1 and CDR2 are MNHEY and SMNVEV (reference sequence). J was trimmed by 2 bases and V by 5 bases; bases with no gene match: 6. The CDR3 bases that were read are TGTGCCAGCAGTGGTCCCGGGACAGGGGCCTACGAG. It encodes CASSGPGTGAYE. The complete CDR3 protein is CASSGPGTGAYEQYF.

Worth noting for this clone: With the read ending 3 residues before the CDR3 end, the germline J gene is used to fill in that end. The rearrangement joins TRBV6-2 or TRBV6-3 to TRBJ2-7, with a weak D call TRBD1 (5 bases). From germline, CDR1 is MNHEY and CDR2 SVGEGT. CDR3 length: 14 amino acids. V was shortened by 2 bases and J by 6 bases, with 14 bases between the two germline ends. CDR3 amino acids: CASSYTGQTPEQYF. CDR3 bases read: TGTGCCAGCAGTTACACCGGACAAACCCCCGAG.

For this clone: With the read ending 3 residues before the CDR3 end, the germline J gene is used to fill in that end. This chain connects TRBV18 to TRBJ1-1; weak D call: TRBD1 (6 bases). Per germline, CDR1 KGHSH and CDR2 LQKENI. CDR3 length: 15 residues. V gave up 6 bases and J gave up 1 base, with 15 bases separating them. The covered CDR3 bases are TGTGCCAGCTCTCCTACCAGGGGAGGGAACACTGAA. Its protein is CASSPTRGGNTE. The entire CDR3 sequence reads CASSPTRGGNTEAFF.

Notes on this clone: The CDR3 goes on 3 residues after the read ends, and that part is filled in from the germline J gene. V gene TRBV6-4 combines with J gene TRBJ2-3, with TRBD2 identical over 11 bases. Germline V gene lookup returns CDR1 MRHNA and CDR2 SNTAGT. Trimming at V came to 5 bases and at J to 4 bases, leaving 5 bases not matched to a gene. The CDR3 loop spans 15 amino acids. The covered CDR3 bases are TGTGCCAGCAGTAGGACTAGCGGGTCCTCAGATACG. It codes for CASSRTSGSSDT. The entire CDR3 protein is CASSRTSGSSDTQYF.

The DNA read from the CDR3 is TGCGCCAGCAGGTCCAACCCGACAGGGTGGGGCGGTGATACG. Translating gives CASRSNPTGWGGDT. The CDR3 in its entirety is CASRSNPTGWGGDTQYF. The V call is TRBV5-1, the J call TRBJ2-3, with 7 nucleotides matching TRBD1. Read sequence stops 3 residues before the CDR3 end, and the germline J gene provides the missing end. Germline V CDR1 and CDR2: SGHRS, YFSETQ. This CDR3 region has 17 residues. V trimming: 5 bases; J trimming: 6 bases; junction bases outside the gene matches: 18. The variable domain in full, completed from reference TRBV5-1 and TRBJ2-3, reads KAGVTQTPRYLIKTRGQQVTLSCSPISGHRSVSWYQQTPGQGLQFLFEYFSETQRNKGNFPGRFSGRQFSNSRSEMNVSTLELGDSALYLCASRSNPTGWGGDTQYFGPGTRLTVL.

In the case of this clone: The CDR3 extends 3 residues past the end of the read, so its final part is completed from the germline J gene. The gene calls are TRBV5-1 and TRBJ2-2, with TRBD1 as a possible D gene (5 bases). Per germline, CDR1 SGHRS and CDR2 YFSETQ. The CDR3 length is 14 residues. The sequenced part of the CDR3 DNA is TGCGCCAGCAGCGGCGACAGCCTCGCGGAAAAG. Its protein is CASSGDSLAEK. The full CDR3 protein is CASSGDSLAEKLFF. Looking up the rest from reference TRBV5-1 and TRBJ2-2 gives the full variable domain: KAGVTQTPRYLIKTRGQQVTLSCSPISGHRSVSWYQQTPGQGLQFLFEYFSETQRNKGNFPGRFSGRQFSNSRSEMNVSTLELGDSALYLCASSGDSLAEKLFFGEGSRLTVL.

To note about this clone: The sequence runs out 3 residues before the end of the CDR3; the remainder is reconstructed from the germline J gene. This chain connects TRBV7-2 to TRBJ2-3; 11 nucleotides align to TRBD2. J was trimmed by 6 bases and V by 0 bases; bases with no gene match: 8. In germline, CDR1 is SGHTA, CDR2 FQGNSA. The CDR3 spans 17 residues. The sequenced CDR3 bases are TGTGCCAGCAGCTTAGCTCTAGCGGGGGGCCATGCCGATACG. Translating it yields CASSLALAGGHADT. The whole CDR3 is CASSLALAGGHADTQYF.

In the case of this clone: The observed sequence ends 3 residues before the CDR3 terminus, with the missing tail filled in from the germline J gene. The J gene is TRBJ2-2, the V gene TRBV12-3 or TRBV12-4, with D perhaps matching TRBD2 (6 bases). The CDR3 has 15 amino acids. V shed 5 bases and J shed 5 bases, with 15 bases lying between them. CDR3 DNA, as far as it was read: TGTGCCAGCAGTCTTCGACTAGAGTGGACCGGGGAG. Its translation is CASSLRLEWTGE. The whole CDR3 is CASSLRLEWTGELFF.

The CDR3 is CASSARGADYEQYF. CDR3 bases read: TGTGCCAGTAGTGCCAGGGGGGCCGACTACGAG. The chain combines TRBV19 with TRBJ2-7, with D possibly TRBD1 on 7 matching bases. The DNA ends 3 residues before the CDR3 does, and the rest of the CDR3 is filled in from the germline J gene. The CDR3 spans 14 residues. V was clipped by 5 bases and J by 3 bases, with 14 bases between them. Germline V CDR1 and CDR2: LNHDA, SQIVND (reference sequence). Using reference TRBV19 and TRBJ2-7 for the parts outside the CDR3, the full variable domain is DGGITQSPKYLFRKEGQNVTLSCEQNLNHDAMYWYRQDPGQGLRLIYYSQIVNDFQKGDIAEGYSVSREKKESFPLTVTSAQKNPTAFYLCASSARGADYEQYFGPGTRLTVT.

For this clone: The read stops 3 residues short of the end of the CDR3; the missing end is completed from the germline J gene. The chain carries TRBV7-6 and TRBJ1-2; TRBD1 might be the D (5 bases). From germline, CDR1 is SGHVS and CDR2 FNYEAQ. CDR3 length: 17 residues. The CDR3 sequence: CASSLPRTGRGMDDYTF. The sequenced part of the CDR3 DNA is TGTGCCAGCAGCTTACCCCGGACGGGGCGGGGGATGGATGAC.

To note about this clone: The read finishes 3 residues shy of the CDR3 end, and the germline J gene is used to complete it. This chain joins TRBV7-2 and TRBJ1-6; D might be TRBD1 (5 bases). CDR1 is SGHTA, CDR2 FQGNSA, per germline. The CDR3 extends over 13 amino acids. The sequenced part of the CDR3 DNA is TGTGCCAGCAGCATCCAACAGGATCGGCCC. This gives the protein CASSIQQDRP. The entire CDR3 is CASSIQQDRPLHF.

Remarks on this clone: The read finishes 3 residues shy of the CDR3 end, and the germline J gene is used to complete it. The rearrangement links TRBV7-9 to TRBJ2-5, with 8 bases identical to TRBD1. V lost 6 bases, J lost 2 bases, and 5 bases stayed unmatched. The CDR3 runs to 14 residues. Per germline, CDR1 SEHNR and CDR2 FQNEAQ (reference sequence). Incomplete CDR3 DNA: TGTGCCAGCAGGTCCGGGACAGGACAAGAGACC. Translating it yields CASRSGTGQET. The CDR3 in full is CASRSGTGQETQYF.

Concerning this clone: The CDR3 end lies 3 residues beyond the end of the read and is filled in from the germline J gene. The chain carries TRBV7-2 and TRBJ1-5; TRBD1 matches 8 bases. CDR3 length: 14 residues. CDR1 and CDR2 from the germline V gene are SGHTA and FQGNSA. Losses at the gene ends were 3 bases for V and 6 bases for J; bases not matched to a gene: 4. Partial CDR3 DNA: TGTGCCAGCAGCTTGGGGCAGGGGGCTCAGCCC. As protein: CASSLGQGAQP. The whole CDR3 region reads CASSLGQGAQPQHF.

As for this clone: From the germline J gene comes the end of the CDR3, since the read stops 3 residues before it. V usage is TRBV5-6 and J usage is TRBJ2-7, with D perhaps TRBD2 (5 bases). Trimming removed 1 base at V and 4 bases at J, with 6 bases between. In germline, CDR1 is SGHDT, CDR2 YYEEEE. CDR3 size: 12 residues. CDR3 residues: CASSLRGYEQYF. Incomplete CDR3 DNA: TGTGCCAGCAGCTTGCGGGGTTACGAG.

Points on this clone: With the read ending 3 residues before the CDR3 end, the germline J gene is used to fill in that end. The chain couples TRBV7-2 to TRBJ2-3; 9 bases fit TRBD1. CDR3 size: 13 residues. CDR1 is SGHTA and CDR2 is FQGNSA in the germline V gene. This chain's CDR3 is CASSSDRGETQYF. Incomplete CDR3 DNA: TGTGCCAGCAGCTCGGACAGGGGAGAGACG.

Concerning this clone: Coverage ceases 3 residues before the CDR3 finishes, and the germline J gene fills in the end. V gene TRBV6-2 or TRBV6-3 combines with J gene TRBJ2-7; TRBD1 aligns across 7 bases. From germline, CDR1 is MNHEY and CDR2 SVGEGT. The CDR3 covers 14 residues. J gave up 2 bases and V 5 bases, and 6 bases lay outside the gene matches. The chain's CDR3 is CASSQTGQAYEQYF. CDR3 DNA, as far as it was read: TGTGCCAGCAGTCAGACTGGACAGGCCTACGAG.

With regard to this clone: The CDR3 is cut off 3 residues early in the read; its end comes from the germline J gene. The chain uses TRBV7-6 and TRBJ2-2; 10 bases map to TRBD2. The CDR3 has 15 residues. V trimming: 5 bases; J trimming: 5 bases; junction bases outside the gene matches: 5. Germline V lookup: CDR1 SGHVS, CDR2 FNYEAQ. The CDR3 sequence is CASSIERGGTGELFF. CDR3 DNA (partial): TGTGCCAGCAGCATAGAGCGGGGGGGGACCGGGGAG.

As concerns this clone: The read terminates 3 residues ahead of where the CDR3 ends, so the germline J gene completes it. The V and J genes are TRBV30 and TRBJ2-7; the match to TRBD1 covers 11 bases. V shed 2 bases, J shed 3 bases, and the junction held 3 bases outside the gene matches. Germline V gene lookup returns CDR1 GTSNPN and CDR2 SVGIG (reference sequence). The CDR3 extends over 14 amino acids. The CDR3 bases that were read are TGTGCCTGGAGTTACGGGACAGGGGGCTACGAG. Translating it yields CAWSYGTGGYE. The whole CDR3 protein reads CAWSYGTGGYEQYF.

Concerning this clone itself: The sequence runs out 3 residues before the end of the CDR3; the remainder is reconstructed from the germline J gene. This chain links TRBV11-2 with TRBJ1-6; D may be TRBD1 (5 bases). Trimming took 0 bases from V and 9 from J, leaving 12 bases between them. The CDR3 is 15 amino acids. From germline, CDR1 is SGHAT and CDR2 FQNNGV. CDR3 bases read: TGTGCCAGCAGCTTAGACGGACATGGGATTTCACCC. It codes for CASSLDGHGISP. The complete CDR3 reads CASSLDGHGISPLHF.

Of note for this clone: The missing CDR3 end, 3 residues past where the read stops, is filled in from the germline J gene. V and J are TRBV20-1 and TRBJ1-1, with 9 bases matching TRBD1. Trimming at V came to 1 base and at J to 0 bases, leaving 3 bases not matched to a gene. This CDR3 region has 15 residues. Germline V gene sequence: CDR1 DFQATT, CDR2 SNEGSKA (reference sequence). CDR3 residues: CSARGTGAMNTEAFF. CDR3 DNA, as far as it was read: TGCAGTGCTAGAGGGACAGGGGCGATGAACACTGAA.

Notes on this clone: The sequence runs out 3 residues before the end of the CDR3; the remainder is reconstructed from the germline J gene. The rearrangement uses TRBV7-6 and TRBJ1-2; D is ambiguous. Germline V lookup: CDR1 SGHVS, CDR2 FNYEAQ. There are 16 residues in the CDR3. The CDR3 loop reads CASSRRRTSGSYDYTF. The DNA read from the CDR3 is TGTGCCAGCAGCCGACGTAGGACTAGCGGCTCCTACGAC. Filled out from reference TRBV7-6 and TRBJ1-2, the complete variable domain reads GAGVSQSPRYKVTKRGQDVALRCDPISGHVSLYWYRQALGQGPEFLTYFNYEAQQDKSGLPNDRFSAERPEGSISTLTIQRTEQRDSAMYRCASSRRRTSGSYDYTFGSGTRLTVV.

Comments on this clone: Read data end 3 residues before the CDR3 end; the end is taken from the germline J gene. The chain combines TRBV5-6 with TRBJ2-7, with 10 bases fitting TRBD1. Unmatched junction bases numbered 3, after V lost 4 bases and J lost 2 bases. Germline V gene data show CDR1 as SGHDT and CDR2 as YYEEEE. The CDR3 has 14 amino acids. The CDR3 spells CASSRTGGTYEQYF. Partial CDR3 DNA: TGTGCCAGCAGCCGGACAGGGGGTACCTACGAG. Full variable domain (outside the CDR3, taken from reference TRBV5-6 and TRBJ2-7): DAGVTQSPTHLIKTRGQQVTLRCSPKSGHDTVSWYQQALGQGPQFIFQYYEEEERQRGNFPDRFSGHQFPNYSSELNVNALLLGDSALYLCASSRTGGTYEQYFGPGTRLTVT.

Of note for this clone: The read halts 3 residues ahead of the CDR3 end, with the missing end drawn from the germline J gene. The chain combines TRBV29-1 with TRBJ2-1, with 8 positions matching TRBD2. With V trimmed by 7 bases and J by 5 bases, 10 bases remained unmatched. The germline gives CDR1 SQVTM, CDR2 ANQGSEA. This CDR3 has 14 amino acids. CDR3 DNA (partial): TGCAGCGCCGACAACGGGGGGGCCAACAATGAG. It yields the protein CSADNGGANNE. In full, the CDR3 is CSADNGGANNEQFF.

Remarks on this clone: The read gets to within 3 residues of the CDR3 end, and the germline J gene fills in the rest. J is TRBJ2-7 and V is TRBV5-5; a weak D match, TRBD1 (5 bases). Trimming stripped 3 bases from V and 3 bases from J, with 13 bases between. This CDR3 is 14 amino acids long. Germline V gene lookup returns CDR1 SGHKS and CDR2 YYEKEE (reference sequence). The CDR3 protein is CASSSRVEGYEQYF. Incomplete CDR3 DNA: TGTGCCAGCAGCTCCAGGGTAGAAGGCTACGAG. Full variable domain (outside the CDR3, taken from reference TRBV5-5 and TRBJ2-7): DAGVTQSPTHLIKTRGQQVTLRCSPISGHKSVSWYQQVLGQGPQFIFQYYEKEERGRGNFPDRFSARQFPNYSSELNVNALLLGDSALYLCASSSRVEGYEQYFGPGTRLTVT.

On this clone: The sequence runs out 3 residues before the end of the CDR3; the remainder is reconstructed from the germline J gene. The genes are TRBV19 and TRBJ1-5, with D possibly being TRBD1 (5 bases). In germline, CDR1 is LNHDA, CDR2 SQIVND (reference sequence). V lost 10 bases and J lost 1, with 8 bases in between. The CDR3 spans 12 residues. The CDR3 here is CATRGSNQPQHF. CDR3 DNA, as far as it was read: TGTGCCACCCGGGGGAGCAATCAGCCC.

As for this clone: The read finishes 3 residues shy of the CDR3 end, and the germline J gene is used to complete it. The chain employs TRBV5-1 and TRBJ1-1; possibly TRBD1 for D (6 bases). The germline gives CDR1 SGHRS, CDR2 YFSETQ. The ends were cut back, 1 base at V and 0 bases at J, with 7 bases in the middle. There are 14 residues in the CDR3. CDR3 sequence reads: CASSLTGMNTEAFF. CDR3 DNA, as far as it was read: TGCGCCAGCAGCTTGACAGGGATGAACACTGAA.

Details on this clone: The sequence runs out 3 residues before the end of the CDR3; the remainder is reconstructed from the germline J gene. J is TRBJ2-2 and V is TRBV7-6; 11 bases match TRBD1. The CDR3 runs 14 residues. Germline-derived CDR1 and CDR2 are SGHVS and FNYEAQ. The DNA read from the CDR3 is TGTGCCAGCAGCTCGGGACAGGGGGTCGAAAAG. Translating it yields CASSSGQGVEK. The CDR3 in its entirety is CASSSGQGVEKLFF.

Comments on this clone: The observed sequence ends 3 residues before the CDR3 terminus, with the missing tail filled in from the germline J gene. V and J are TRBV7-2 and TRBJ2-5; D unresolved. Per germline, CDR1 SGHTA and CDR2 FQGNSA. The CDR3 runs to 12 residues. The CDR3 protein is CASSLGLSTQYF. CDR3 bases read: TGTGCCAGCAGCTTGGGCTTGAGTACC. Looking up the rest from reference TRBV7-2 and TRBJ2-5 gives the full variable domain: GAGVSQSPSNKVTEKGKDVELRCDPISGHTALYWYRQSLGQGLEFLIYFQGNSAPDKSGLPSDRFSAERTGGSVSTLTIQRTQQEDSAVYLCASSLGLSTQYFGPGTRLLVL.